This T cell receptor beta chain is from a study of identical twins. TCRdb reprocessed the 5' RACE reads with MiXCR, giving one entry per CDR3 protein. The sample gives some 1,700,000 distinct CDR3 sequences, roughly 35% of which show up once; roughly 0.3% is in the top ten. The sequence derives from a newborn girl in good health. Sequencing was performed on cord blood.

CDR3 bases: TGTGCCAGCAGTCCACCCGGCGAGGAAGAGACCCAGTACTTC. It yields the protein CASSPPGEEETQYF. The rearrangement joins TRBV6-1 to TRBJ2-5; D is undetermined. V was trimmed by 5 bases and J by 3 bases, leaving 13 bases between them. The CDR3 is 14 amino acids. Per the germline V gene, CDR1 is MNHNS and CDR2 is SASEGT.